This T cell receptor beta chain emerged from a study of T cell responses to AZD1222 COVID-19 vaccine. Looking at the study overall: Doses given second, at about 4 or about 12 weeks, were pooled.

TCRdb's copy holds only in-frame clones and misses some; the assay was immunoSEQ multiplex PCR. Here the sample spans 75,000 to 100,000 clones, 89% being singletons. Note on this clone: What it binds is not known.

Study outcomes and limitations: Mapped onto spike, vaccine-associated CD4 TCRs spanned it and were dominant at 160-218 and 743-854.

Germline assignment: CDR1 WSHSY and CDR2 SAAADI. CDR3 length equals 15 residues. After removal of 6 bases from V and 3 bases from J, the junction contained 7 bases not matched to a gene. The sequence came from an adult in good health. The rearrangement links TRBV10-2 to TRBJ2-1; 8 bases line up with TRBD2. Sequenced here: peripheral blood, sampled on day 0 of AZD1222 vaccination. CDR3 DNA sequence: TGCGCCAGCAGCTTAGCGGGGTCTGGCTACAATGAGCAGTTCTTC. This gives the protein CASSLAGSGYNEQFF.